Below, 13 T cell receptor beta chains from the same sample are listed, as sequenced in a study of T cells in Graves' hyperthyroidism and ophthalmopathy. Researchers amplified the TCR beta CDR3 regions from RNA transcripts. In the first-round RT-PCR of the TCR CDR3, the HTBI primer set was used. A single record per CDR3 protein comes from TCRdb applying MiXCR to the multiplex PCR reads. The sample includes 460,000 or so distinct CDR3 sequences, about an eighth seen only once; the top ten take roughly 17%. Specimen: blood. The receptors derive from a woman aged 18-30 years with Graves' hyperthyroidism.

CDR3: CASTFRDPQETQYF. CDR3 bases: TGTGCCAGCACCTTCCGGGACCCACAAGAGACCCAGTACTTC. The chain has TRBV27 and TRBJ2-5, with D perhaps TRBD1 or TRBD2 (5 bases each). The CDR3 consists of 14 residues. Trimming pared 7 bases from V and 2 bases from J, leaving 14 bases between. Germline V lookup: CDR1 MNHEY, CDR2 SMNVEV (reference sequence).

This clonotype was found many times. This chain uses TRBV29-1 with TRBJ2-7; TRBD2 agrees at 9 bases. The CDR3 runs 15 residues. Losses at the gene ends were 6 bases for V and 3 bases for J; bases not matched to a gene: 12. The germline gives CDR1 SQVTM, CDR2 ANQGSEA. The CDR3 bases are TGCAGCGTGGCGGGGGGGCTAGCGGGTGTCTACGAGCAGTACTTC. Its protein product is CSVAGGLAGVYEQYF.

This clonotype was observed a single time. This sequence may be a read error, since a much larger clone differs from it by one base. This sequence joins TRBV5-1 and TRBJ2-1, with D unresolved. V lost 1 base and J lost 6, with 17 bases in between. Germline V gene data show CDR1 as SGHRS and CDR2 as YFSETQ. This CDR3 is 16 amino acids long. The CDR3 coding sequence is TGCGCCAGCAGCTTGTCTATCGTATTCGGAGCCAATGAGCAGTTCTTC. It specifies CASSLSIVFGANEQFF.

This clonotype was recorded many times. This chain uses TRBV7-2 with TRBJ2-5; 7 positions match TRBD2. The V and J ends lost 3 bases and 5 bases, in that order; junction bases with no gene match: 3. The CDR3 is made up of 13 amino acids. Looked up from germline, CDR1 is SGHTA and CDR2 is FQGNSA. CDR3 sequence (DNA): TGTGCCAGCAGCTTCAGCGGGGAGGAGACCCAGTACTTC. Protein: CASSFSGEETQYF. The full variable domain, with the rest looked up from reference TRBV7-2 and TRBJ2-5, is GAGVSQSPSNKVTEKGKDVELRCDPISGHTALYWYRQSLGQGLEFLIYFQGNSAPDKSGLPSDRFSAERTGGSVSTLTIQRTQQEDSAVYLCASSFSGEETQYFGPGTRLLVL.

This chain connects TRBV19 to TRBJ1-2; possibly TRBD1 for D (5 bases). The V gene's germline CDR1 is LNHDA and CDR2 SQIVND (reference sequence). The CDR3 sequence is 15 residues long. V was shortened by 1 base and J by 4 bases, with 13 bases between the two germline ends. CDR3 sequence reads: CASSIAEDRPYGYTF. CDR3 coding DNA: TGTGCCAGTAGTATAGCTGAAGACAGACCCTATGGCTACACCTTC.

To note about this clonotype: Given a much more abundant clone one base away, this may be a read error. The chain couples TRBV2 to TRBJ2-5; D assignment may be TRBD1 or TRBD2 (5 bases each). The CDR3 spans 14 residues. The germline CDR1 and CDR2 sequences are SNHLY and FYNNEI. The DNA for the CDR3 is TGTGCCAGCAGCGAGCTCTTGGGGGAACAGACCCGGTACTTC. It encodes CASSELLGEQTRYF. Together with reference TRBV2 and TRBJ2-5, the CDR3 gives the full variable domain: EPEVTQTPSHQVTQMGQEVILRCVPISNHLYFYWYRQILGQKVEFLVSFYNNEISEKSEIFDDQFSVERPDGSNFTLKIRSTKLEDSAMYFCASSELLGEQTRYFGPGTRLLVL.

In its sample, this clonotype was seen many times. This rearrangement joins TRBV4-2 to TRBJ1-2, with 8 bases lining up with TRBD1. Unmatched junction bases numbered 10, after V lost 1 base and J lost 6 bases. Germline lookup yields CDR1 LGHNA and CDR2 YNFKEQ. This CDR3 is built from 16 residues. The CDR3 protein is CASSQVAGGAMDGYTF. The CDR3 bases are TGTGCCAGCAGCCAAGTGGCAGGGGGCGCGATGGATGGCTACACCTTC.

Note on this clonotype: One junction end disagrees with the germline gene, perhaps due to a read error. The rearrangement uses TRBV24-1 and TRBJ2-1; 11 bases match TRBD2. Germline lookup yields CDR1 KGHDR and CDR2 SFDVKD. This CDR3 is 13 amino acids long. The CDR3, as DNA: TGTGCCACCAGTGGTAGTAGCGGGAGGGGCCGGGTCTTC. It specifies CATSGSSGRGRVF.

The table lists this clonotype with many counts. This chain uses TRBV18 with TRBJ1-5; TRBD1 is a possible D gene (5 bases). V was clipped by 1 base and J by 11 bases, with 15 bases between them. Germline CDR1 is KGHSH and CDR2 is LQKENI. CDR3 length: 14 amino acids. CDR3 DNA sequence: TGTGCCAGCTCACCACGGACTGAGCAAGGGGCCCAGCATTTT. Translated: CASSPRTEQGAQHF.

The CDR3 region has the DNA TGTGCCAGCAGCCCACCCCGGGGGGTTAGAAACACCATATATTTT. This translates into CASSPPRGVRNTIYF. The chain combines TRBV28 with TRBJ1-3, with D tentatively TRBD1 (5 bases). V was shortened by 6 bases and J by 5 bases, with 17 bases between the two germline ends. The CDR3 is made up of 15 amino acids. Germline CDR1 is MDHEN and CDR2 is SYDVKM.

This clonotype was seen repeatedly, ten times or more. The CDR3 spells CASSHGLAGGGETQYF. The CDR3 DNA is TGTGCCAGCAGCCATGGACTAGCGGGAGGGGGAGAGACCCAGTACTTC. V usage is TRBV7-2 and J usage is TRBJ2-5; TRBD2 matches 15 bases. The CDR3 runs to 16 residues. Germline V gene sequence: CDR1 SGHTA, CDR2 FQGNSA. V shed 5 bases and J 4 bases; nucleotides not matched to a gene: 5.

This clonotype was counted between two and nine times. Compared with germline, one end of the junction differs, possibly owing to a read error. The J gene is TRBJ2-1, the V gene TRBV2; D unclear. Germline-derived CDR1 and CDR2 are SNHLY and FYNNEI. The CDR3 covers 10 residues. Here the CDR3 reads CAGSADEQFF. The CDR3 nucleotides read TGTGCCGGCAGTGCCGATGAGCAGTTCTTC. Using reference TRBV2 and TRBJ2-1 for the parts outside the CDR3, the full variable domain is EPEVTQTPSHQVTQMGQEVILRCVPISNHLYFYWYRQILGQKVEFLVSFYNNEISEKSEIFDDQFSVERPDGSNFTLKIRSTKLEDSAMYFCAGSADEQFFGPGTRLTVL.

This chain connects TRBV4-1 to TRBJ1-2; D gene unclear. The CDR3 sequence is 15 residues long. Trimming shortened V by 0 bases and J by 4 bases, and 12 bases separated the two germline ends. Germline V lookup: CDR1 MGHRA, CDR2 YSYEKL. CDR3 sequence reads: CASSQDAREFYGYTF. For the CDR3, the DNA is TGCGCCAGCAGCCAAGATGCCCGGGAATTCTATGGCTACACCTTC.